This T cell receptor (beta chain) was identified during a study of blood T cell repertoires in COVID-19. Study members were between roughly 18 and 90 years old and lived in 20 to 30 US regions. TCRdb's copy holds only in-frame clones and misses some; the assay was immunoSEQ multiplex PCR. The sample holds about 180,000 clones, around 80% seen once. V lost 5 bases to trimming and J lost 3 bases, with 7 bases between them. CDR3 length: 13 amino acids. Germline V gene sequence: CDR1 SEHNR, CDR2 FQNEAQ (reference sequence). This rearrangement joins TRBV7-9 to TRBJ1-4; no reliable D call. This receptor was obtained from a man aged 50 to 60 who had recovered from COVID-19. The material sequenced was PBMCs or T cells enriched from blood (not recorded which). The CDR3 here is CASSPSPNEKLFF. Here the CDR3 DNA reads TGTGCCAGCAGCCCAAGCCCTAATGAAAAACTGTTTTTT.